Listed below are T cell receptor beta chains from one sample, sequenced in a study of T cells after yellow fever vaccination. TCRdb analysed the 5' RACE reads with MiXCR anew, one entry per CDR3 protein. The data contain approximately 330,000 distinct CDR3 sequences, about 4% of them singletons. Sequenced here: PBMCs, sampled 5 days after the yellow fever booster vaccination. The receptors were gathered from a man aged 18 to 30 who received the YFV17D yellow fever vaccine. CDR3s leave out the opening cysteine and the closing phenylalanine or tryptophan. Each record gives: J gene, V gene, CDR3 protein.

>TRBJ2-3|TRBV29-1
SVERGSTQY
>TRBJ1-2|TRBV5-1
ASSLEGDYGYT
>TRBJ1-1|TRBV5-4
ASRRPGGNTEAF
>TRBJ2-2|TRBV7-2
ASSPRQTGELF
>TRBJ2-1|TRBV5-5
ASSLAGSFWDRDNEQF
>TRBJ1-1|TRBV10-3
AITTTGGTEAF
>TRBJ2-7|TRBV2
ASSEGKRVRGQY
>TRBJ2-7|TRBV4-1
ASSHSEGPYEQY
>TRBJ2-4|TRBV6-5
ASSSGTLGRNIQY
>TRBJ2-2|TRBV7-8
ASSLPTGLGELF
>TRBJ1-6|TRBV7-2
ASGFAGDSPLH
>TRBJ1-6|TRBV3-1
ASSQGGQALH
>TRBJ2-5|TRBV4-2
ASSLYGLAGKETQY
>TRBJ2-3|TRBV5-1
ASSLGRSRSADTQY
>TRBJ2-7|TRBV5-1
ASSLPGQVGYEQY
>TRBJ2-3|TRBV20-1
SARDQASGGQGDTQY
>TRBJ2-3|TRBV6-5
ASSSRGLGHTDTQY
>TRBJ1-2|TRBV4-2
ASSLTGKNYGYT
>TRBJ1-2|TRBV2
ASSESRGWQTRYGYT
>TRBJ2-7|TRBV7-2
ASSLGGVTYEQY
>TRBJ1-1|TRBV12-3/TRBV12-4
ASSQTDAEAF
>TRBJ2-5|TRBV4-2
ASSPHLAGGQTQY
>TRBJ1-3|TRBV20-1
SAQTGGSGNTIY
>TRBJ1-1|TRBV5-8
ASSFDRLNTEAF
>TRBJ2-2|TRBV7-8
ASSLVAGSWAGANTGELF
>TRBJ2-7|TRBV5-1
ASSGGQGDEQY
>TRBJ1-4|TRBV4-3
ASSLGQWGTNEKLF
>TRBJ2-5|TRBV28
ASSDSRTQETQY
>TRBJ2-1|TRBV7-8
ASSLVGQVRDEQF
>TRBJ1-1|TRBV6-6
ASSQTRMQNTEAF
>TRBJ2-5|TRBV10-3
AISEWQGIGETQY
>TRBJ1-1|TRBV29-1
SVTQDSVGTEAF
>TRBJ2-5|TRBV5-1
ASSLSSGVETQY
>TRBJ1-5|TRBV20-1
SAGKGGYQPQH
>TRBJ2-3|TRBV18
ASSPRTSGGGDTQY
>TRBJ2-3|TRBV7-3
ASSRIGSGGSGTDTQY
>TRBJ2-2|TRBV7-2
ASSAQPGQTNTGELF
>TRBJ2-5|TRBV6-5
ASSTGLRWGQETQY
>TRBJ2-5|TRBV21-1
ASSKVKDAIQETQY
>TRBJ2-2|TRBV13
VSSPRGNLQPELF
>TRBJ2-6|TRBV14
ASRPQLGAGANVLT